This TCR beta chain appears in the sequencing data of a study of T cell responses to AZD1222 COVID-19 vaccine. Study-wide results and caveats: White British ancestry dominated among donors, who included more females, and clonal diversity was possibly underestimated. Reports indicate that nearly half of spike-specific TCRs are directed at unmutated variant regions.

The germline CDR1 and CDR2 sequences are SGHDT and YYEEEE. Trimming stripped 3 bases from V and 7 bases from J, with 11 bases between. The CDR3 has 14 amino acids. The repertoire was sequenced with immunoSEQ multiplex PCR; TCRdb's copy has only in-frame clones and lacks some. The top ten clones hold about a tenth of a sample with about 120,000 clones, 85% to 90% of them seen once. For this clone: The antigen remains undetermined.

This clonotype originated in an adult in good health. The chain links TRBV5-6 to TRBJ1-6; a possible D gene is TRBD1 (5 bases). The sample here was peripheral blood, taken on day 0 of AZD1222 vaccination. CDR3 sequence (DNA): TGTGCCAGCAGCTCGGGACTGAGGAATTCACCCCTCCACTTT. Residues: CASSSGLRNSPLHF.